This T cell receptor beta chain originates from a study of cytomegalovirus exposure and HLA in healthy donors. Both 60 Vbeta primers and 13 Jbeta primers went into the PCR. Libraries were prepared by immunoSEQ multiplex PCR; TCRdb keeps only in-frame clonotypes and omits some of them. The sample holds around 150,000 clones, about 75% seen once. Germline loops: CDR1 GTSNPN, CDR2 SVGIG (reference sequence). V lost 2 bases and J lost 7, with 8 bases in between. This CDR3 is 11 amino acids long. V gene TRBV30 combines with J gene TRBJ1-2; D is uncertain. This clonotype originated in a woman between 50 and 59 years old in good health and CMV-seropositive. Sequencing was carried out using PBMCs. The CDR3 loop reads CAWSIGSGYTF. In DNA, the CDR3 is TGTGCCTGGAGTATAGGGAGTGGCTACACCTTC.